The 14 T cell receptor beta chains below all came from one sample that was sequenced in a study of CD8 T cells in ankylosing spondylitis. For these receptors, no antigen is known. Findings and caveats of the study: About 8 highly homologous variants made up a TCR beta motif, and this motif appeared characteristic of ankylosing spondylitis blood.

MiXCR, applied by TCRdb to the 5' RACE reads, yields one record per CDR3 protein. Among 220,000 or so distinct CDR3 sequences listed, approximately 20% were seen once. Specimen: blood, either unsorted or a sorted T cell fraction (not recorded which). These receptors came from a male donor with ankylosing spondylitis.

This clonotype occurred a few times. V is TRBV10-3 and J is TRBJ1-1, with TRBD1 matching 7 bases. The CDR3 spans 17 residues. Germline V lookup: CDR1 ENHRY, CDR2 SYGVKD. J lost 0 bases, V lost 8 bases, and 15 bases had no gene match. The DNA of the CDR3 is TGTGCCATCCGAGGAGCCGGGACAGCAAGTCTGAACACTGAAGCTTTCTTT. Its translation is CAIRGAGTASLNTEAFF.

This chain joins TRBV4-1 and TRBJ2-3; D gene uncertain. Trimming shortened V by 0 bases and J by 4 bases, and 11 bases separated the two germline ends. CDR1 and CDR2 (germline): MGHRA, YSYEKL. The CDR3 covers 15 residues. The CDR3 nucleotides read TGCGCCAGCAGCCAAGAGACCCGGAGCGCAGATACGCAGTATTTT. As protein: CASSQETRSADTQYF.

This clonotype was detected only a few times. The chain uses TRBV7-9 and TRBJ2-7; the match to TRBD2 covers 10 bases. Looked up from germline, CDR1 is SEHNR and CDR2 is FQNEAQ (reference sequence). This CDR3 has 16 residues. J lost 0 bases, V lost 4 bases, and 6 bases had no gene match. The CDR3 protein is CASSSTTSGNSYEQYF. DNA for the CDR3: TGTGCCAGCAGCTCCACCACTAGCGGGAACTCCTACGAGCAGTACTTC.

There are a few counts of this clonotype. The rearrangement links TRBV4-3 to TRBJ1-1, with 8 bases matching TRBD1. CDR1 LGHNA and CDR2 YSLEER come from the germline V gene. After removal of 4 bases from V and 6 bases from J, the junction contained 13 bases not matched to a gene. CDR3 length equals 16 residues. DNA for the CDR3: TGCGCCAGCAGCCGAGACCTAGGACAGGGCCACGCTGAAGCTTTCTTT. It encodes CASSRDLGQGHAEAFF.

The rearrangement joins TRBV4-1 to TRBJ2-1; 7 nucleotides match TRBD2. This CDR3 has 16 amino acids. The germline V gene has CDR1 MGHRA and CDR2 YSYEKL. Losses at the gene ends were 0 bases for V and 8 bases for J; bases not matched to a gene: 10. DNA of the CDR3: TGCGCCAGCAGCCAAGATTGGGGTCTAAGCGGGGATGAGCAGTTCTTC. Amino acid sequence: CASSQDWGLSGDEQFF.

This clonotype was observed a few times. CDR3: CATARLAGAVTDTQYF. As DNA, the CDR3 is TGTGCCACCGCAAGGCTAGCGGGGGCCGTGACAGATACGCAGTATTTT. The chain uses TRBV6-1 and TRBJ2-3; 10 nucleotides align to TRBD2. J lost 3 bases, V lost 10 bases, and 13 bases had no gene match. Germline-derived CDR1 and CDR2 are MNHNS and SASEGT. The CDR3 has 16 residues.

This clonotype was detected only once. J is TRBJ1-4 and V is TRBV27; D not resolved. This CDR3 has 15 amino acids. Germline lookup yields CDR1 MNHEY and CDR2 SMNVEV (reference sequence). Trimming cost V 5 bases and J 7 bases, with 17 bases left between them. In DNA form, the CDR3 reads TGTGCCAGCAGTCCCGGTGCAGACACCGGTGAAAAACTGTTTTTT. Its protein is CASSPGADTGEKLFF.

V and J are TRBV6-1 and TRBJ2-3; D uncertain. V gave up 3 bases and J gave up 2 bases, with 9 bases separating them. CDR3 size: 14 residues. The germline V gene has CDR1 MNHNS and CDR2 SASEGT. In nucleotides, the CDR3 is TGTGCCAGCAGTGATTGGCAGGACACAGATACGCAGTATTTT. This gives the protein CASSDWQDTDTQYF.

The V gene is TRBV20-1, the J gene TRBJ1-2; the match to TRBD1 covers 7 bases. V gave up 7 bases and J gave up 6 bases; unmatched junction bases: 8. Germline CDR1 DFQATT, CDR2 SNEGSKA (reference sequence). The CDR3 is 12 residues long. The CDR3 bases are TGCAGTGATTGGGAGGGGGCGGATGGCTACACCTTC. It specifies CSDWEGADGYTF.

This clonotype has only a few counts. The V gene is TRBV6-5, the J gene TRBJ1-1; D unclear. The CDR3 consists of 14 residues. Germline-derived CDR1 and CDR2 are MNHEY and SVGAGI. The V end lost 2 bases, the J end lost 1 base, and 8 bases lay between the germline ends. The DNA of the CDR3 is TGTGCCAGCAGTTACCAGCTAACGAACACTGAAGCTTTCTTT. Its protein product is CASSYQLTNTEAFF.

J is TRBJ2-7 and V is TRBV7-2; a weak D match, TRBD2 (6 bases). The CDR3 contains 15 residues. The V end was cut by 3 bases, the J end by 5 bases, with 17 bases between. The V gene's germline CDR1 is SGHTA and CDR2 FQGNSA. CDR3 DNA sequence: TGTGCCAGCAGCTTCGGGACGGGGGTTGAACACGAGCAGTACTTC. As protein: CASSFGTGVEHEQYF.

This clonotype was detected only a few times. The chain employs TRBV6-1 and TRBJ2-3, with TRBD2 identical over 9 bases. The V gene end was trimmed by 3 bases and the J gene end by 3 bases; junction bases not matched to a gene: 4. CDR1 and CDR2 from the germline V gene are MNHNS and SASEGT. This CDR3 contains 15 residues. CDR3 protein: CASSEGTSRTDTQYF. In nucleotides, the CDR3 is TGTGCCAGCAGTGAGGGGACTAGCAGAACAGATACGCAGTATTTT.

A word on this clonotype: It may be a read error: a sequence one base away is much more abundant. This chain uses TRBV24-1 with TRBJ2-2; possible D gene TRBD2, 5 bases. This CDR3 is 15 amino acids long. Germline-derived CDR1 and CDR2 are KGHDR and SFDVKD. CDR3 region: CATSAQVSGSGELSF. The CDR3 coding sequence is TGTGCCACCAGTGCCCAGGTGTCCGGGTCCGGGGAGCTGTCTTTT.

The chain joins TRBV5-1 to TRBJ2-7; unclear D gene. This CDR3 contains 12 residues. Germline assignment: CDR1 SGHRS and CDR2 YFSETQ. V shed 7 bases and J shed 3 bases, with 11 bases lying between them. The CDR3 here is CASYGLSYEQYF. DNA for the CDR3: TGCGCCAGCTACGGGTTGAGCTACGAGCAGTACTTC.